Below, 11 T cell receptor beta chains from the same sample are listed, as sequenced in a study of T cells in Graves' hyperthyroidism and ophthalmopathy. Researchers amplified the TCR beta CDR3 regions from RNA transcripts. HTBI primers were used for first-round RT-PCR of the TCR CDR3. One entry per CDR3 protein results from TCRdb running MiXCR on the multiplex PCR reads. Of a few hundred thousand distinct CDR3 sequences in the sample, 16% were seen once. The sequencing input was blood. Source of these receptors: a woman aged 40 to 49 with Graves' ophthalmopathy.

This clonotype was observed many times. V and J are TRBV30 and TRBJ2-7, with D maybe TRBD2 (5 bases). From germline, CDR1 is GTSNPN and CDR2 SVGIG (reference sequence). This CDR3 has 12 residues. The V and J ends lost 6 bases and 2 bases respectively, with 11 bases between them. The CDR3 nucleotides are TGTGCCTGCATAGCGCCTACCTACGAGCAGTACTTC. Residues: CACIAPTYEQYF.

This clonotype was seen a handful of times. V gene TRBV20-1 combines with J gene TRBJ1-2, with TRBD1 matching 8 bases. The V gene end was trimmed by 6 bases and the J gene end by 7 bases; junction bases not matched to a gene: 13. There are 14 residues in the CDR3. The germline V gene encodes CDR1 DFQATT and CDR2 SNEGSKA (reference sequence). This chain's CDR3 is CSAPPGQEVSGYTF. The CDR3 DNA sequence: TGCAGTGCGCCCCCGGGACAGGAGGTCTCTGGCTACACCTTC.

This clonotype was picked up many times. V is TRBV28 and J is TRBJ1-2; 7 nucleotides agree with TRBD1. The CDR3 is made up of 15 amino acids. Looked up from germline, CDR1 is MDHEN and CDR2 is SYDVKM. V lost 5 bases to trimming and J lost 0 bases; unmatched junction nucleotides: 6. This CDR3 is CASSAPGGPNYGYTF. As DNA, the CDR3 is TGTGCCAGCAGTGCCCCAGGGGGGCCTAACTATGGCTACACCTTC.

The chain combines TRBV6-1 with TRBJ1-5; no definite D call. This CDR3 has 15 amino acids. Trimming removed 5 bases from V and 2 bases from J, with 13 bases in between. Germline V gives CDR1 MNHNS, CDR2 SASEGT. CDR3 sequence reads: CASSPGLWGNQPQHF. The CDR3 DNA is TGTGCCAGCAGTCCCGGCCTGTGGGGCAATCAGCCCCAGCATTTT.

Only a few counts were recorded for this clonotype. The rearrangement uses TRBV20-1 and TRBJ2-3; no definite D call. Looked up from germline, CDR1 is DFQATT and CDR2 is SNEGSKA (reference sequence). The CDR3 is 13 amino acids. V lost 6 bases and J lost 2, with 12 bases in between. The CDR3 DNA follows: TGCAGTGCCCGCCCTAGGAACACAGATACGCAGTATTTT. Translated, it gives CSARPRNTDTQYF.

This clonotype was observed at least ten times. The chain is built from TRBV7-8 and TRBJ1-1; D ambiguous. CDR1 and CDR2 from the germline V gene are SGHVS and FQNEAQ. The germline V and J ends were trimmed by 6 bases and 4 bases, with 6 bases remaining between them. The CDR3 runs 11 residues. CDR3 coding DNA: TGTGCCAGCAGGATTACCACTGAAGCTTTCTTT. Amino acids: CASRITTEAFF.

This clonotype was seen at least ten times. The chain carries TRBV5-1 and TRBJ1-2, with D maybe TRBD1 (5 bases). CDR1 SGHRS and CDR2 YFSETQ come from the germline V gene. The CDR3 consists of 17 residues. With 1 base removed from V and 5 bases from J, the gap between germline ends came to 21 bases. CDR3 DNA sequence: TGCGCCAGCAGCTTGCGGGGGTCCGAGGGGCCGGGATATGGCTACACCTTC. Translated: CASSLRGSEGPGYGYTF.

This clonotype was picked up many times. The genes are TRBV14 and TRBJ1-4; D may be TRBD1 (5 bases). Germline V gene data show CDR1 as SGHDN and CDR2 as FVKESK. The CDR3 consists of 13 residues. The V end was cut by 1 base, the J end by 7 bases, with 7 bases between. This chain's CDR3 is CASSQGGLEKLFF. The CDR3 DNA reads TGTGCCAGCAGCCAAGGGGGACTTGAAAAACTGTTTTTT.

This clonotype came up a few times. V is TRBV20-1 and J is TRBJ2-1, with TRBD2 matching over 9 bases. CDR1 and CDR2 (germline): DFQATT, SNEGSKA (reference sequence). The CDR3 is 16 amino acids. Trimming took 3 bases from V and 0 from J; bases not matched to a gene: 6. The CDR3 loop reads CSARGLAESSYNEQFF. For the CDR3, the DNA is TGCAGTGCTAGGGGACTAGCCGAAAGCTCCTACAATGAGCAGTTCTTC.

The chain has TRBV4-1 and TRBJ2-7, with D tentatively TRBD1 (6 bases). The germline V gene encodes CDR1 MGHRA and CDR2 YSYEKL. V lost 1 base to trimming and J lost 3 bases, with 13 bases between them. The CDR3 extends over 15 amino acids. CDR3 region: CASSQGGGIYYEQYF. In DNA form, the CDR3 reads TGCGCCAGCAGCCAAGGAGGGGGAATTTACTACGAGCAGTACTTC.

The V call is TRBV5-1, the J call TRBJ2-7; weak D call: TRBD2 (6 bases). There are 13 residues in the CDR3. V was trimmed by 7 bases and J by 2 bases, leaving 13 bases between them. Germline CDR1 and CDR2: SGHRS and YFSETQ. The CDR3 spells CASETAGTYEQYF. DNA of the CDR3: TGCGCCAGCGAAACTGCGGGAACCTACGAGCAGTACTTC.